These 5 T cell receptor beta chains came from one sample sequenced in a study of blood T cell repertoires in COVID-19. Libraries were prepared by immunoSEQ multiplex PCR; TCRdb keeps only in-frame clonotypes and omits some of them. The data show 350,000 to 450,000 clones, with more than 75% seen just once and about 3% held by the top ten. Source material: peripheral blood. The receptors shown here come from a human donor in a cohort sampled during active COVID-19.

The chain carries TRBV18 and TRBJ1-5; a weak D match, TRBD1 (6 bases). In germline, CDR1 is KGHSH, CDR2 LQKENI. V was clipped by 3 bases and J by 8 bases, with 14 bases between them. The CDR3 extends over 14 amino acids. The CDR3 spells CASSPGGAWEPQHF. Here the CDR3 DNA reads TGTGCCAGCTCACCTGGGGGGGCGTGGGAGCCCCAGCATTTT.

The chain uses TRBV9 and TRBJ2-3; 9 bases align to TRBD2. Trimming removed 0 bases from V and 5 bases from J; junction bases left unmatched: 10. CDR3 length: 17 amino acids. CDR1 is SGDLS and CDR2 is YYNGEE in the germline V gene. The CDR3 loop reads CASSVGPGRGGIDTQYF. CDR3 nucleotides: TGTGCCAGCAGCGTAGGCCCCGGGCGGGGGGGCATAGATACGCAGTATTTT.

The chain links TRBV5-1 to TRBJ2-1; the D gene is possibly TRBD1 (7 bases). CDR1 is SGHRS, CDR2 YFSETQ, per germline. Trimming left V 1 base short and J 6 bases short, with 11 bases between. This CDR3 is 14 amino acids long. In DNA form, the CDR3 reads TGCGCCAGCAGCTTGTCAGGGGGGACCAATGAGCAGTTCTTC. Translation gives CASSLSGGTNEQFF. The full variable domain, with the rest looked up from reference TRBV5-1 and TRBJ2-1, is KAGVTQTPRYLIKTRGQQVTLSCSPISGHRSVSWYQQTPGQGLQFLFEYFSETQRNKGNFPGRFSGRQFSNSRSEMNVSTLELGDSALYLCASSLSGGTNEQFFGPGTRLTVL.

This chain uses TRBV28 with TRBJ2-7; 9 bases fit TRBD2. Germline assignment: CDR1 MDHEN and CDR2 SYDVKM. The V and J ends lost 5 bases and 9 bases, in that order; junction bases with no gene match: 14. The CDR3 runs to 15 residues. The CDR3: CASSPLGREGRWQYF. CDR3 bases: TGTGCCAGCAGTCCCTTAGGGCGGGAGGGCCGCTGGCAGTACTTC.

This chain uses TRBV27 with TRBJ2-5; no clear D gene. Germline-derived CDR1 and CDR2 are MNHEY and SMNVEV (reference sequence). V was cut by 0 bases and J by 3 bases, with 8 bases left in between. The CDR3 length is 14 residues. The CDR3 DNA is TGTGCCAGCAGTTTATCGTTACAGAAAGAGACCCAGTACTTC. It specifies CASSLSLQKETQYF.